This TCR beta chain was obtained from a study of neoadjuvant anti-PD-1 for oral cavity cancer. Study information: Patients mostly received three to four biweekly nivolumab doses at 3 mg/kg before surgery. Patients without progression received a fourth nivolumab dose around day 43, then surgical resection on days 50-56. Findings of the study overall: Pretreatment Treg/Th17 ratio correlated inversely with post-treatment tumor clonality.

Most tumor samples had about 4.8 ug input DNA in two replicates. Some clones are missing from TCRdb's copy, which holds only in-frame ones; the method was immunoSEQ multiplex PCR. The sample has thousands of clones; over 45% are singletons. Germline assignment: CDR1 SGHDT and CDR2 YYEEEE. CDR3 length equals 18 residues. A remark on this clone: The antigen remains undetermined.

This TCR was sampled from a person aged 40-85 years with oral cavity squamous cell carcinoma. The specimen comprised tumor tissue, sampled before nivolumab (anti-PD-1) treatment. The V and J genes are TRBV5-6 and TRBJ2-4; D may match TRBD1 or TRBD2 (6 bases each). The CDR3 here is CASSRGPGGMLAKNIQYF. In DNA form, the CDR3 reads TGTGCATCCAGCCGGGGGCCAGGCGGCATGCTAGCCAAAAACATTCAGTACTTC. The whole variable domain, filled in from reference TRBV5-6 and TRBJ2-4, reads DAGVTQSPTHLIKTRGQQVTLRCSPKSGHDTVSWYQQALGQGPQFIFQYYEEEERQRGNFPDRFSGHQFPNYSSELNVNALLLGDSALYLCASSRGPGGMLAKNIQYFGAGTRLSVL.